Listed below are T cell receptor beta chains from one sample, sequenced in a study of early stage breast cancer tumors. The data were produced by immunoSEQ multiplex PCR, yet TCRdb's version contains in-frame clones alone and is incomplete. The sample consists of around 11,000 clones, more than 70% of them appearing once. The sequenced sample consisted of breast tumor tissue. Source of these receptors: a person aged 65 to 79 with breast cancer. Both conserved end residues are part of each CDR3. A D gene is named only where the DNA matches it firmly. Clone sizes are given selectively: once, few, many, or a class where the clone is expanded.

v_call	clone_size	d_call	j_call	cdr3_nt	cdr3_aa
TRBV15	few	TRBD2	TRBJ2-7	TGTGCCACCAGCAGAGGGGGTGGACTAGCGGGGCCCTACGAGCAGTACTTC	CATSRGGGLAGPYEQYF
TRBV30	NA	TRBD1	TRBJ1-2	TGTGCCTGGAGTTTGACAGGGGTGGGCTACACCTTC	CAWSLTGVGYTF
TRBV5-4	NA	NA	TRBJ1-1	TGTGCCAGCAGTCGGGGGGACACTGAAGCTTTCTTT	CASSRGDTEAFF
TRBV19	NA	TRBD2	TRBJ2-1	TGTGCCAGTAGTATCCAGAGCGGGGGGGTCAATGAGCAGTTCTTC	CASSIQSGGVNEQFF
TRBV28	NA	TRBD1	TRBJ1-2	TGTGCCAGCAGTTTAAGGGACAGGGCAGACTATGGCTACACCTTC	CASSLRDRADYGYTF
TRBV7-7	NA	NA	TRBJ1-1	TGTGCCAGCAGCCCCCAAACAGGGAACACTGAAGCTTTCTTT	CASSPQTGNTEAFF
TRBV15	NA	NA	TRBJ2-1	TGTGCCACCAGCACTGGACAGGACTATACCTACAATGAGCAGTTCTTC	CATSTGQDYTYNEQFF
TRBV7-7	NA	TRBD1	TRBJ2-5	TGTGCCAGCAGCCCCCAGGGACAGGGGGCGAAAGAGACCCAGTACTTC	CASSPQGQGAKETQYF
TRBV6-1	NA	NA	TRBJ1-1	TGTGCCGGTGGGGGCAGGACTGAAGCTTTCTTT	CAGGGRTEAFF
TRBV18	NA	NA	TRBJ1-1	TGTGCCAGCTCACCAAGCCCAGGGGCTGAAGCTTTCTTT	CASSPSPGAEAFF
TRBV6-6	once	TRBD1	TRBJ2-7	TGTGCCAGCAGTTCCCTGACAGGGGCGAAATACGAGCAGTACTTC	CASSSLTGAKYEQYF